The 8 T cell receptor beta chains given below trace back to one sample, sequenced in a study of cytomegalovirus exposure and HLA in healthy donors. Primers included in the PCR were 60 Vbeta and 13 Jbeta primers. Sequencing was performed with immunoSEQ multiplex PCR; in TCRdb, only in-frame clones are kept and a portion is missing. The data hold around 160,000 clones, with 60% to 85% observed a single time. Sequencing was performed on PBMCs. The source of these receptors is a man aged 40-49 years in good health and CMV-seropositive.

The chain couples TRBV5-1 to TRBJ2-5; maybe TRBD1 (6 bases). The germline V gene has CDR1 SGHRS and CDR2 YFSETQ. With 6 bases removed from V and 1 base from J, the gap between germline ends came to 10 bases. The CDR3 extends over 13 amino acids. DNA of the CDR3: TGCGCCAGCACCCTAGGGGGCCAAGAGACCCAGTACTTC. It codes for CASTLGGQETQYF. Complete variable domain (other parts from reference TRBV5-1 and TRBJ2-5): KAGVTQTPRYLIKTRGQQVTLSCSPISGHRSVSWYQQTPGQGLQFLFEYFSETQRNKGNFPGRFSGRQFSNSRSEMNVSTLELGDSALYLCASTLGGQETQYFGPGTRLLVL.

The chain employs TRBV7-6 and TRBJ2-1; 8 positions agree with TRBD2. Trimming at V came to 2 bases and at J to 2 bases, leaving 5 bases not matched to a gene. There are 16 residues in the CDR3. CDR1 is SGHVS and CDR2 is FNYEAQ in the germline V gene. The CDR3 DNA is TGTGCCAGCAGCTTAATGAGCGGGAGTACCTACAATGAGCAGTTCTTC. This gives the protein CASSLMSGSTYNEQFF.

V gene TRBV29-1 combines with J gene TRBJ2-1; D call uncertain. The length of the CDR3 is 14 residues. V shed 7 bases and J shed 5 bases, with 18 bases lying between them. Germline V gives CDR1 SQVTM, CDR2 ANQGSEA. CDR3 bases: TGCAGCGCCCCCAAGCTTGAAATAAACAATGAGCAGTTCTTC. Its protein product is CSAPKLEINNEQFF.

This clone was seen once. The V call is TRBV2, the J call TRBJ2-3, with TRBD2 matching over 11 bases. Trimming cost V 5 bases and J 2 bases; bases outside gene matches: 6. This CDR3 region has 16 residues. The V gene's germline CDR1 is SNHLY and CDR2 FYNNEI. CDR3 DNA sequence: TGTGCCAGCAGTCTCTCACTAGCGGGGGCCACAGATACGCAGTATTTT. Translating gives CASSLSLAGATDTQYF.

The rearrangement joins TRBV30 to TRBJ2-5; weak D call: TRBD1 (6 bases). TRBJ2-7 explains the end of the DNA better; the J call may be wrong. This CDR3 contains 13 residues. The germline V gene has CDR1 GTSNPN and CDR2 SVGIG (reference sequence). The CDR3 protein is CAWSGGQYYEQYF. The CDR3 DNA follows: TGTGCCTGGAGTGGCGGACAGTACTACGAGCAGTACTTC.

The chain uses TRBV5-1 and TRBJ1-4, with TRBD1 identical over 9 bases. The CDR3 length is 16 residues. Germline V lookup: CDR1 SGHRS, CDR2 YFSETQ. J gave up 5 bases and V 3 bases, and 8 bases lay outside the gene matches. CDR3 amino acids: CASSWRGQGLNEKLFF. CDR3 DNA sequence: TGCGCCAGCAGCTGGAGGGGACAGGGCCTAAATGAAAAACTGTTTTTT.

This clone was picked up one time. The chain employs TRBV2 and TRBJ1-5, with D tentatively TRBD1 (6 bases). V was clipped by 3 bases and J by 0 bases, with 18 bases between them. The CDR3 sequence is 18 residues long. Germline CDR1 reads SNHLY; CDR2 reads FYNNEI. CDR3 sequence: CASSDGGGSLYSNQPQHF. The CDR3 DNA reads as TGTGCCAGCAGTGATGGTGGGGGCAGCTTGTATAGCAATCAGCCCCAGCATTTT.

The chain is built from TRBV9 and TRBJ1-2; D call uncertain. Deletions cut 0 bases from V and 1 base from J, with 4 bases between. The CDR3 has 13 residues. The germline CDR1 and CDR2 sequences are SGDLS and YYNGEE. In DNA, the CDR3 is TGTGCCAGCAGCGTAGGAGATAACTATGGCTACACCTTC. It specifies CASSVGDNYGYTF. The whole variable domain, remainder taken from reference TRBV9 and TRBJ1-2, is DSGVTQTPKHLITATGQRVTLRCSPRSGDLSVYWYQQSLDQGLQFLIQYYNGEERAKGNILERFSAQQFPDLHSELNLSSLELGDSALYFCASSVGDNYGYTFGSGTRLTVV.